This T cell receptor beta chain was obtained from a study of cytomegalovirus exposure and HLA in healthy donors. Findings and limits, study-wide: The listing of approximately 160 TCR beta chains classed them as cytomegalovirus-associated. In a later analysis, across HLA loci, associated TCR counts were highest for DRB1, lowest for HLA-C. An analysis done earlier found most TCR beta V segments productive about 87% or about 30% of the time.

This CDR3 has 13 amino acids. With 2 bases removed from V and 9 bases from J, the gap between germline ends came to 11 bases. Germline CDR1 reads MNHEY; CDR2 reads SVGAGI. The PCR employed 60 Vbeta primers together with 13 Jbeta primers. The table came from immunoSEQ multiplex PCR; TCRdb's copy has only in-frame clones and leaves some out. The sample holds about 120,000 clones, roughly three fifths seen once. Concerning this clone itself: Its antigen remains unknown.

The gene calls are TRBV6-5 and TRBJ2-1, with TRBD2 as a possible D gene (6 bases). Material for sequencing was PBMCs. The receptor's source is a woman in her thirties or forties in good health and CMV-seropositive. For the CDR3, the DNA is TGTGCCAGCAGTTACGGGGGGTATTCTGAGCAGTTCTTC. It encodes CASSYGGYSEQFF.